This section outlines one T cell receptor (beta chain) sequence together with its context. Its antigen is still unknown. The data stem from a study of blood T cells in healthy people across ages. The study's findings and limits: PBMCs went unsorted, and a conclusive naive versus antigen-experienced comparison was therefore prevented.

Drawing of peripheral blood yielded about 9.8 milliliters from each donor. Trimming took off 3 bases at V and 6 bases at J, with 14 bases between the two ends. The germline gives CDR1 MGHRA, CDR2 YSYEKL. The CDR3 is 14 amino acids. It was with a sample-barcoded 5' primer and a J-beta primer mix that a second PCR of about 6 to 12 cycles was run. TCRdb reprocessed the 5' RACE reads via MiXCR and lists one record per CDR3 protein. The sample contains around 1,900,000 distinct CDR3 sequences, approximately 39% of which appear only once. Sequences were obtained from blood. The V gene is TRBV4-1, the J gene TRBJ1-2, with D perhaps TRBD1 (5 bases). The clonotype was recovered from a human donor in good health. The CDR3 reads CASSHPGSVDGYTF. The CDR3, as DNA: TGCGCCAGCAGCCACCCAGGGAGCGTCGATGGCTACACCTTC.